Listed below are T cell receptor beta chains from one sample, sequenced in a study of blood T cell repertoires in COVID-19. Method: immunoSEQ multiplex PCR; TCRdb's copy keeps in-frame clones and lacks some. The sample consists of about 400,000 clones, about 89% of them appearing once. Sequencing used peripheral blood. All receptors derive from a man in his forties with acute or convalescent COVID-19. The CDR3 runs from the conserved cysteine through the conserved F or W. The D gene is left open where the match is weak.

V gene,J gene,D gene,CDR3 protein
TRBV6-5,TRBJ1-5,TRBD1,CASSLGQISNQPQHF
TRBV19,TRBJ1-5,TRBD1,CASRTTGYNQPQHF
TRBV6-5,TRBJ2-1,.,CASSYNSRGGWDEQFF
TRBV27,TRBJ2-2,TRBD2,CASSELAGKLNTGELFF
TRBV11-2,TRBJ1-1,.,CASSETMEAFF
TRBV7-9,TRBJ1-3,.,CASSFGRDSGNTIYF
TRBV5-6,TRBJ2-3,TRBD1,CASHRTGWDTDTQYF
TRBV2,TRBJ1-2,.,CASSELGRYGYTF
TRBV18,TRBJ2-3,.,CASSLPSTDTQYF
TRBV11-2,TRBJ1-4,TRBD1,CASSVGQLNEKLFF
TRBV6-6,TRBJ2-7,TRBD1,CASSRELGTGGGKRYEQYF
TRBV5-8,TRBJ2-6,.,CASSLGGSGANVLTF
TRBV4-1,TRBJ1-5,.,CASSQVRGSNQPQHF
TRBV28,TRBJ2-2,.,CASSPFPGELFF
TRBV7-2,TRBJ1-2,.,CASSLAGGSNYGYTF
TRBV11-2,TRBJ1-2,.,CASSLGGGKGYTF
TRBV7-3,TRBJ2-7,TRBD1,CASSTDREGAQYF
TRBV7-7,TRBJ2-3,TRBD1,CASSLGQGADTQYF
TRBV5-1,TRBJ2-7,TRBD2,CASSGTAGGLYEQYF
TRBV3-1/TRBV3-2,TRBJ1-4,TRBD1,CASSQEGTGVEKLFF
TRBV5-1,TRBJ2-5,.,CASSLAVAGAETQYF
TRBV11-2,TRBJ2-7,TRBD1,CASSTRRQGTYEQYF
TRBV4-1,TRBJ1-4,.,CASSLRSRGGEKLFF
TRBV27,TRBJ1-1,.,CASSLQGPTEAFF
TRBV7-9,TRBJ2-1,.,CASSPDSLEQFF
TRBV27,TRBJ1-1,.,CASSRGTEAFF
TRBV20-1,TRBJ2-3,TRBD2,CSASLPGLAGADTQYF
TRBV12-3/TRBV12-4,TRBJ2-7,.,CASKEIDRNEQYF
TRBV5-6,TRBJ2-5,TRBD2,CASSSKLAPFQETQYF
TRBV4-2,TRBJ2-1,.,CASSGLGNEQFF
TRBV18,TRBJ2-7,TRBD2,CASSPQTAGSRGEQYF
TRBV25-1,TRBJ2-5,TRBD2,CASSPLHPGGETQYF
TRBV7-9,TRBJ2-1,TRBD2,CASSHSGRSYNEQFF
TRBV28,TRBJ1-2,.,CASSTVNYGYTF
TRBV6-6,TRBJ1-4,.,CASSYRGGWANEKLFF
TRBV28,TRBJ2-5,TRBD2,CASSSKFPAGDQETQYF
TRBV28,TRBJ1-1,.,CASRGGSSEAFF
TRBV10-1,TRBJ1-1,.,CASSESQAGVPPFLAFF
TRBV30,TRBJ2-1,TRBD2,CAWNPGGGISYNEQFF
TRBV2,TRBJ2-1,.,CASSASSYNEQFF
TRBV5-6,TRBJ2-7,TRBD1,CASFSQGVYEQYF
TRBV7-9,TRBJ2-5,.,CASSLNSETQYF
TRBV7-3,TRBJ2-3,TRBD2,CASSLRPGLGAQYF
TRBV6-5,TRBJ1-2,.,CASRPGSGAYGYTF
TRBV28,TRBJ1-1,.,CATHGGSTYFEAFF
TRBV3-1/TRBV3-2,TRBJ2-4,.,CASSHTRGAKNIQYF
TRBV7-3,TRBJ1-2,.,CASSLKWRGGGGYTF
TRBV6-6,TRBJ2-7,TRBD1,CASSYRDSLYEQYF
TRBV18,TRBJ2-4,.,CASSPRPPGGAAKNIQYF
TRBV18,TRBJ1-5,.,CASRQTNQPQHF
TRBV7-9,TRBJ2-1,.,CASSPLGESYNEQFF
TRBV29-1,TRBJ1-2,TRBD1,CSVHGGGLYGYTF
TRBV6-5,TRBJ1-1,.,CASMSRFDTEAFF
TRBV27,TRBJ2-7,TRBD1,CASRKDRDYEQYF
TRBV7-3,TRBJ1-2,.,CASSLAPGGHYGYTF